One and the same sample provided the 2 T cell receptor beta chains below, sequenced in a study of T cells in Graves' hyperthyroidism and ophthalmopathy. TCR beta CDR3 sequences were amplified from RNA transcripts. RT-PCR in the first round (using the HTBI primer set) targeted the TCR CDR3. One entry per CDR3 protein, called by TCRdb with MiXCR from the multiplex PCR reads. This table has roughly 180,000 distinct CDR3 sequences, around 15% appearing once. Sequenced sample: blood. The receptors shown here come from a woman between 50 and 59 years old with Graves' hyperthyroidism.

This clonotype came up many times. The chain joins TRBV2 to TRBJ1-6; D gene ambiguous. The V gene's germline CDR1 is SNHLY and CDR2 FYNNEI. This CDR3 region has 13 residues. V was shortened by 7 bases and J by 8 bases, with 12 bases between the two germline ends. CDR3 DNA: TGTGCCAGCACCGGAACGCGGTATTCACCCCTCCACTTT. The encoded protein is CASTGTRYSPLHF.

In its sample, this clonotype was seen many times. The chain has TRBV5-1 and TRBJ2-3; maybe TRBD2 (6 bases). This CDR3 spans 16 amino acids. Germline V lookup: CDR1 SGHRS, CDR2 YFSETQ. V was trimmed by 6 bases and J by 4 bases, leaving 21 bases between them. The CDR3 nucleotides are TGCGCCAGCACCCCACCGAACGGGGACTTACCAGATACGCAGTATTTT. Translated: CASTPPNGDLPDTQYF. Looking up the rest from reference TRBV5-1 and TRBJ2-3 gives the full variable domain: KAGVTQTPRYLIKTRGQQVTLSCSPISGHRSVSWYQQTPGQGLQFLFEYFSETQRNKGNFPGRFSGRQFSNSRSEMNVSTLELGDSALYLCASTPPNGDLPDTQYFGPGTRLTVL.